This T cell receptor (beta chain) was found in a study of cytomegalovirus exposure and HLA in healthy donors. On this clone: As yet, its antigen is unknown.

Primers for the PCR totalled 60 Vbeta and 13 Jbeta. This table comes from immunoSEQ multiplex PCR, and its TCRdb copy is limited to in-frame clones, with some not included. This listing includes about 53,000 clones. Findings and caveats of the study: When a later analysis was performed, an Asian-associated ancestry cluster reportedly had fewer N-insertions than the 666-donor mean. Later on, an analysis showed TCR association rates differing by HLA locus, with DRB1 the most and HLA-C the fewest.

Germline values: CDR1 LNHDA, CDR2 SQIVND (reference sequence). The CDR3 is made up of 15 amino acids. J lost 3 bases, V lost 4 bases, and 4 bases had no gene match. This sequence was found in a man aged 18-30 years in good health and CMV-seropositive. Material: PBMCs. The rearrangement uses TRBV19 and TRBJ2-3; 10 nucleotides agree with TRBD2. The CDR3 is CASSSTSGKTDTQYF. The CDR3 DNA reads as TGTGCCAGTAGTAGCACTAGCGGGAAAACAGATACGCAGTATTTT.